This is a list of T cell receptor beta chains from one sample in a study of tumor-infiltrating lymphocytes in glioblastoma multiforme. In TCRdb, the multiplex PCR reads were re-called with MiXCR into one record per CDR3 protein. The sample consists of about 11,000 distinct CDR3 sequences, about 72% of them appearing once. The sample was brain tumor tissue. These receptors originate from a male donor with glioblastoma. CDR3s include the opening cysteine and the closing phenylalanine or tryptophan. Each record gives: D gene, clone size, J gene, V gene, CDR3 protein. The D gene is left open where the match is weak. Rows may omit the clone size; those that give it use once, few, many or a size class.

d_call: -
clone_size: large
j_call: TRBJ1-2
v_call: TRBV29-1
cdr3_aa: CSVDQNGYTF

d_call: -
clone_size: -
j_call: TRBJ2-1
v_call: TRBV20-1
cdr3_aa: CSARDRQHYNEQFF

d_call: -
clone_size: -
j_call: TRBJ1-3
v_call: TRBV12-5
cdr3_aa: CASAIDSGNTIYF

d_call: -
clone_size: -
j_call: TRBJ1-2
v_call: TRBV20-1
cdr3_aa: CSAGSTGGQDYGYTF

d_call: TRBD2
clone_size: -
j_call: TRBJ2-3
v_call: TRBV2
cdr3_aa: CASTSGRQRSTDTQYF

d_call: -
clone_size: -
j_call: TRBJ1-5
v_call: TRBV6-1
cdr3_aa: CASDLNSNQPQHF

d_call: -
clone_size: few
j_call: TRBJ1-4
v_call: TRBV20-1
cdr3_aa: CSARVGERLFF

d_call: TRBD2
clone_size: -
j_call: TRBJ2-1
v_call: TRBV20-1
cdr3_aa: CSARDPSGAEQFF

d_call: TRBD1
clone_size: -
j_call: TRBJ1-1
v_call: TRBV11-1
cdr3_aa: CANSSEEWDSKAFF

d_call: TRBD2
clone_size: -
j_call: TRBJ2-3
v_call: TRBV20-1
cdr3_aa: CNASCPGLAGGPSSTDTQYF

d_call: -
clone_size: -
j_call: TRBJ1-1
v_call: TRBV6-5
cdr3_aa: CASTLDPNTEAFF

d_call: -
clone_size: -
j_call: TRBJ2-3
v_call: TRBV6-6
cdr3_aa: CASCYSRSSYTRTDTQYF

d_call: -
clone_size: -
j_call: TRBJ2-6
v_call: TRBV11-3
cdr3_aa: CASRAGANVLTF

d_call: TRBD2
clone_size: -
j_call: -
v_call: TRBV6-1
cdr3_aa: CASSEVIAGGRETQFF

d_call: -
clone_size: many
j_call: TRBJ2-3
v_call: TRBV11-1
cdr3_aa: CASSSFGGGVSDTQYF

d_call: TRBD1
clone_size: -
j_call: TRBJ2-1
v_call: TRBV29-1
cdr3_aa: CSVRGRQGGNEQFF

d_call: -
clone_size: -
j_call: TRBJ2-5
v_call: TRBV28
cdr3_aa: CASSPLGSGREIQYF

d_call: -
clone_size: medium-sized
j_call: TRBJ1-2
v_call: TRBV29-1
cdr3_aa: CSVDLKDDYGYTF

d_call: -
clone_size: -
j_call: TRBJ2-3
v_call: TRBV29-1
cdr3_aa: CSGVGTADTQYF

d_call: TRBD2
clone_size: few
j_call: TRBJ2-7
v_call: TRBV6-5
cdr3_aa: CASSYLAGVPYEQYF

d_call: -
clone_size: -
j_call: TRBJ2-1
v_call: TRBV29-1
cdr3_aa: CSVEYMAGASRQSF

d_call: TRBD1
clone_size: medium-sized
j_call: TRBJ2-1
v_call: TRBV5-1
cdr3_aa: CASSLGTGVYNEQFF

d_call: TRBD2
clone_size: -
j_call: TRBJ2-1
v_call: TRBV20-1
cdr3_aa: CSARDLAGGNEQFF

d_call: TRBD1
clone_size: -
j_call: TRBJ2-3
v_call: TRBV6-5
cdr3_aa: CALGGGPTDTQYF

d_call: TRBD1
clone_size: -
j_call: TRBJ2-7
v_call: TRBV20-1
cdr3_aa: CSARKAGGSYEQYF

d_call: TRBD1
clone_size: -
j_call: TRBJ2-6
v_call: TRBV28
cdr3_aa: CASSSPPGGSGANVLAF

d_call: TRBD2
clone_size: -
j_call: TRBJ2-7
v_call: TRBV29-1
cdr3_aa: CSALTSGRAYEQYF

d_call: -
clone_size: medium-sized
j_call: TRBJ2-1
v_call: TRBV6-2/TRBV6-3
cdr3_aa: CASSNRGGSDEQFF

d_call: -
clone_size: -
j_call: TRBJ2-1
v_call: TRBV20-1
cdr3_aa: CSAHPRGNDEQFF

d_call: -
clone_size: -
j_call: TRBJ2-1
v_call: TRBV29-1
cdr3_aa: CSVEVGILSYNEQFF

d_call: TRBD2
clone_size: medium-sized
j_call: TRBJ2-7
v_call: TRBV5-4
cdr3_aa: CASSASKGTSGSYEQYF

d_call: -
clone_size: -
j_call: TRBJ2-1
v_call: TRBV6-5
cdr3_aa: CASSDARYNEQFF

d_call: -
clone_size: -
j_call: TRBJ1-1
v_call: TRBV4-1
cdr3_aa: CASSQDGWSVTVTEAFF

d_call: -
clone_size: few
j_call: TRBJ1-3
v_call: TRBV20-1
cdr3_aa: CSPRVGVENTIYF

d_call: -
clone_size: -
j_call: TRBJ1-5
v_call: TRBV11-2
cdr3_aa: CASSSVEDQPQQF

d_call: -
clone_size: -
j_call: TRBJ1-1
v_call: TRBV6-1
cdr3_aa: CASSFRDIGYMNTEAFF

d_call: -
clone_size: -
j_call: TRBJ2-1
v_call: TRBV11-2
cdr3_aa: CVSSLVRGIEQFF

d_call: -
clone_size: -
j_call: TRBJ2-7
v_call: TRBV20-1
cdr3_aa: CSAIAPGLSEEQYF

d_call: -
clone_size: -
j_call: TRBJ2-7
v_call: TRBV11-2
cdr3_aa: CASSISSLTLYEQCF

d_call: -
clone_size: -
j_call: TRBJ1-2
v_call: TRBV29-1
cdr3_aa: CSVGWGEGGYTF

d_call: -
clone_size: -
j_call: TRBJ2-7
v_call: TRBV30
cdr3_aa: CAWDDGGSIFYEQYF